This TCR beta chain was recovered during a study of T-cell memory formation after mild COVID-19 (dated by TCRdb to the early 2020s). About the full investigation: TCR sequence clusters from the two donors were found to be largely donor specific. Longitudinal TCRalpha and TCRbeta repertoire sequencing tracked T-cell clones expanding and contracting after mild COVID-19 in a couple of donors. The cohort was made up of two young adult volunteers, one female and one male, who were previously healthy. What the authors observed across the whole study: The study covered only two mild cases, and larger cohorts including severe cases with pre-infection samples were considered necessary. SARS-CoV-2 specificity was not confirmed for the second-wave clones peaking on day 37. The detection of some responding clones in pre-infection memory suggests that pre-existing cross-reactive memory T cells joined the SARS-CoV-2 response. Balanced CD4/CD8 phenotypes were observed for clones contracting from day 15 to 85, whereas a bias towards CD4+ was observed for a second wave of clones expanding from day 15 to 37. Contracting CD4+ clones were located mainly in the CM and EM memory subsets, whereas CD8+ clones were found to be enriched in EMRA.

Only a few counts were recorded for this clonotype. This receptor's antigen is unknown. No base qualities exist here, and no much larger clone lies one base off it. The instrument was an Illumina NovaSeq 6000. TCRalpha and TCRbeta cDNA libraries were built by 5'RACE with constant-segment primers, adding sample barcodes and unique molecular identifiers. RNA was extracted from every sample with Trizol reagent. Libraries were amplified in two PCR steps, with a second sample barcode and Illumina TruSeq adapters added in the second step. The libraries were sequenced on an Illumina NovaSeq using 2 x 150 bp paired-end reads. In the authors' own workflow: With migec v1.2.7, reads were demultiplexed and then collapsed into UMI-guided consensus sequences. Using mixcr v2.1.11, UMI consensuses were aligned to TRA and TRB V and J templates and then assembled into clonotypes. Clonotypes were classified as expanded or contracted when called significant by both edgeR and NoisET, with noise models trained on biological replicates. For edgeR calls, a false discovery rate-adjusted p below 0.01 and a log2 fold-change threshold of 1 were applied. As an exploratory analysis of dynamics, PCA with hierarchical clustering was applied to max-normalized trajectories of the 1000 most abundant clonotypes. Separately sequenced CD4+ and CD8+ repertoires were used to assign the CD4 or CD8 phenotype of responding clones. Using fastp trimming at Q25 and MiXCR clonotype assembly, TCRdb reanalyzed the public sequencing data and kept in-frame beta chains. Each record represents a unique CDR3 protein, reported with the most common genes and DNA among its rows. TCRdb assigned the V and J calls; the authors' analysis was not used. The sample table shows about 190,000 distinct CDR3 sequences, and around 18% are seen once. The ten largest clones represent 2.4% of the sample.

PBMCs were isolated by Ficoll-Paque density gradient centrifugation. V is clipped by 3 bases and J by 7 bases, and the sequence between their germline boundaries is 12 bases long. The CDR3 runs 13 amino acids, cysteine and phenylalanine included. Here the CDR3 DNA is all that survives: 39 bases in frame from base 1. Taken from the germline V gene, the CDR1 and CDR2 loops are SGHVS and FQNEAQ. This sequence uses TRBV7-8 and TRBJ1-1; the D gene lacks a confident call. This clonotype was sampled from an adult woman who had mild COVID-19 (a few samples of this study predate the infection). The sample titles of this study are shuffled in the database, so cell type and time point are left out; the donor was told from shared clones. Sequences were obtained from PBMCs or a T cell subset sorted from them (not recorded which). The DNA is as follows: TGTGCCAGCAGCTTGGGCCCCGCCGGTGAAGCTTTCTTT. This encodes CASSLGPAGEAFF.